One and the same sample provided the 16 T cell receptor beta chains below, sequenced in a study of blood T cell repertoires in COVID-19. Profiling relied on immunoSEQ multiplex PCR, and the TCRdb table lists in-frame clones only, not all of them. The sample holds tens of thousands of clones; approximately 80% are singletons and the top ten take more than 13%. The source material was peripheral blood. These receptors were collected from a human donor in a cohort sampled during active COVID-19.

This clone has only a few counts. The V call is TRBV27, the J call TRBJ2-4, with 9 bases that match TRBD1. Germline V CDR1 and CDR2: MNHEY, SMNVEV (reference sequence). The ends lost 6 bases at V and 8 bases at J; junction bases unmatched: 11. The CDR3 has 15 amino acids. The CDR3 is CASRPGGQGGDIQYF. The CDR3 DNA follows: TGTGCCAGCAGACCCGGGGGACAGGGTGGAGACATTCAGTACTTC.

The J gene is TRBJ1-2, the V gene TRBV7-8; D is ambiguous. The V end was cut by 5 bases, the J end by 4 bases, with 11 bases between. The germline V gene encodes CDR1 SGHVS and CDR2 FQNEAQ. This CDR3 contains 13 residues. The CDR3 protein is CASSPTTRYGYTF. CDR3 bases: TGTGCCAGCAGCCCAACCACTCGCTATGGCTACACCTTC.

J is TRBJ2-3 and V is TRBV6-6; 13 nucleotides agree with TRBD2. V was pared by 5 bases and J by 8 bases, with 7 bases of the junction left unmatched. The germline V gene encodes CDR1 MNHNY and CDR2 SVGAGI (reference sequence). This CDR3 contains 15 residues. CDR3 DNA: TGTGCCAGCAGTCAGACTAGCGGGAGGATGGGTACGCAGTATTTT. The encoded protein is CASSQTSGRMGTQYF.

This chain uses TRBV4-2 with TRBJ1-5; 7 nucleotides match TRBD1. The trim removed 2 bases at V and 5 bases at J, leaving 6 bases unmatched. From germline, CDR1 is LGHNA and CDR2 YNFKEQ. CDR3 size: 15 residues. CDR3 in amino acids: CASSQRTGGDQPQHF. The CDR3 bases are TGTGCCAGCAGCCAACGGACAGGAGGGGATCAGCCCCAGCATTTT.

The rearrangement links TRBV5-1 to TRBJ1-1; 10 nucleotides line up with TRBD1. This CDR3 has 14 amino acids. V trimming: 4 bases; J trimming: 3 bases; junction bases outside the gene matches: 3. Germline lookup yields CDR1 SGHRS and CDR2 YFSETQ. The CDR3 DNA is TGCGCCAGCAGCACCGGGACAGGGGACACTGAAGCTTTCTTT. Translating it yields CASSTGTGDTEAFF. Complete variable domain (other parts from reference TRBV5-1 and TRBJ1-1): KAGVTQTPRYLIKTRGQQVTLSCSPISGHRSVSWYQQTPGQGLQFLFEYFSETQRNKGNFPGRFSGRQFSNSRSEMNVSTLELGDSALYLCASSTGTGDTEAFFGQGTRLTVV.

In its sample, this clone was seen a few times. This chain links TRBV3-1 (or the pseudogene TRBV3-2) with TRBJ2-5; weak D call: TRBD2 (6 bases). Trimming stripped 5 bases from V and 5 bases from J, with 15 bases between. CDR1 LGHDT and CDR2 YNNKEL come from the germline V gene (reference sequence). The CDR3 is 14 amino acids. CDR3 sequence (DNA): TGTGCCAGCAGCTCGGGACTTTCGCGGGAGACCCAGTACTTC. This codes for CASSSGLSRETQYF.

This clone was recorded only once. The chain combines TRBV7-9 with TRBJ2-3; TRBD2 aligns across 14 bases. The CDR3 contains 15 residues. Germline-derived CDR1 and CDR2 are SEHNR and FQNEAQ (reference sequence). V lost 4 bases and J lost 5; bases outside the gene matches: 2. As DNA, the CDR3 is TGTGCCAGCAGCTCCGGGACTAGCGGGGGAGATACGCAGTATTTT. Protein product: CASSSGTSGGDTQYF.

The gene calls are TRBV5-6 and TRBJ2-7, with a possible D match to TRBD2 (5 bases). The germline V gene has CDR1 SGHDT and CDR2 YYEEEE. This CDR3 is built from 14 residues. Trimming removed 5 bases from V and 3 bases from J, with 15 bases in between. The CDR3 DNA reads TGTGCCAGCAGTGAGGTTGCGGGTATCTACGAGCAGTACTTC. It translates to CASSEVAGIYEQYF. The whole variable domain, remainder taken from reference TRBV5-6 and TRBJ2-7, is DAGVTQSPTHLIKTRGQQVTLRCSPKSGHDTVSWYQQALGQGPQFIFQYYEEEERQRGNFPDRFSGHQFPNYSSELNVNALLLGDSALYLCASSEVAGIYEQYFGPGTRLTVT.

This chain uses TRBV11-2 with TRBJ2-3; D might be TRBD1 (6 bases). Trimming took 1 base from V and 4 from J, leaving 9 bases between them. The CDR3 length is 14 residues. Germline V gene sequence: CDR1 SGHAT, CDR2 FQNNGV. The CDR3 here is CASSLVRGPDTQYF. CDR3 nucleotide sequence: TGTGCCAGCAGCTTAGTCAGGGGTCCAGATACGCAGTATTTT.

This clone is labeled as medium-sized. The V and J genes are TRBV27 and TRBJ1-5; the D gene is possibly TRBD1 (5 bases). This CDR3 comprises 13 residues. CDR1 is MNHEY and CDR2 is SMNVEV in the germline V gene (reference sequence). V was trimmed by 6 bases and J by 7 bases, leaving 13 bases between them. CDR3 region: CASSVAGLQPQHF. CDR3 in DNA: TGTGCCAGCAGCGTAGCAGGGTTACAGCCCCAGCATTTT.

The chain combines TRBV7-2 with TRBJ2-1, with 9 positions matching TRBD2. Germline V gene lookup returns CDR1 SGHTA and CDR2 FQGNSA. The CDR3 covers 16 residues. V shed 0 bases and J 6 bases; nucleotides not matched to a gene: 6. DNA of the CDR3: TGTGCCAGCAGCTTAGCGCGTAGAGCGGGAGGCAATGAGCAGTTCTTC. Residues: CASSLARRAGGNEQFF. Supplemented by reference TRBV7-2 and TRBJ2-1, the full variable domain reads GAGVSQSPSNKVTEKGKDVELRCDPISGHTALYWYRQSLGQGLEFLIYFQGNSAPDKSGLPSDRFSAERTGGSVSTLTIQRTQQEDSAVYLCASSLARRAGGNEQFFGPGTRLTVL.

J is TRBJ2-1 and V is TRBV10-3; TRBD2 matches 12 bases. This CDR3 region has 16 residues. From germline, CDR1 is ENHRY and CDR2 SYGVKD. The trim removed 9 bases at V and 8 bases at J, leaving 14 bases unmatched. CDR3: CAISFFRLAGEDEQFF. For the CDR3, the DNA is TGTGCCATATCCTTTTTTAGACTAGCGGGAGAGGATGAGCAGTTCTTC.

This chain joins TRBV29-1 and TRBJ2-4; 8 nucleotides match TRBD1. The V segment lost 6 bases and the J segment 0 bases; nucleotides outside the gene matches: 7. The CDR3 runs 15 residues. In germline, CDR1 is SQVTM, CDR2 ANQGSEA. The CDR3 protein is CSVVGTGVAKNIQYF. The CDR3 DNA reads as TGCAGCGTAGTTGGGACAGGCGTAGCCAAAAACATTCAGTACTTC.

The V gene is TRBV6-1, the J gene TRBJ1-4; D gene unclear. V was cut by 2 bases and J by 2 bases, with 6 bases left in between. There are 14 residues in the CDR3. Per the germline V gene, CDR1 is MNHNS and CDR2 is SASEGT. The CDR3 sequence is CASSEIVTNEKLFF. DNA for the CDR3: TGTGCCAGCAGTGAAATAGTGACTAATGAAAAACTGTTTTTT.

The genes are TRBV12-3 or TRBV12-4 and TRBJ1-2, with TRBD1 as a possible D gene (6 bases). CDR3 length: 12 amino acids. Trimming left V 4 bases short and J 8 bases short, with 11 bases between. CDR3 DNA: TGTGCCAGCAGTTACCAACAGGGCGGCTACACCTTC. Its translation: CASSYQQGGYTF.

The V call is TRBV10-3, the J call TRBJ2-1, with D possibly being TRBD2 (5 bases). The CDR3 extends over 11 amino acids. Trimming cost V 11 bases and J 3 bases, with 8 bases left between them. CDR1 ENHRY and CDR2 SYGVKD come from the germline V gene. The chain's CDR3 is CASSGYNEQFF. The CDR3 DNA follows: TGTGCCTCGAGCGGCTACAATGAGCAGTTCTTC.